These 2 T cell receptor beta chains originate from one sample sequenced in a study of shared clonotypes between healthy human individuals. Naive CD8 isolation took CD45RO-negative cells positively selected for CCR7 and excluded terminally differentiated effector memory CD45RA+ cells. Sequenced by immunoSEQ multiplex PCR; TCRdb stores in-frame clones only, minus some. This table has fewer than 1 million clones, approximately 97% appearing once. Sequenced sample: naive CD8+ T cells sorted from blood. The receptors were gathered from a man younger than 45 in good health.

The CDR3 DNA reads as TGTGCCAGCAGCTTAATACAGGCCTACGAGCAGTACTTC. It specifies CASSLIQAYEQYF. V usage is TRBV13 and J usage is TRBJ2-7; a possible D gene is TRBD1 (5 bases). Deletions cut 2 bases from V and 2 bases from J, with 7 bases between. CDR3 length: 13 residues. Germline V gene data show CDR1 as PRHDT and CDR2 as FYEKMQ (reference sequence).

A note on this clone: The sample has other DNA sequences that encode this CDR3 too. The gene calls are TRBV11-2 and TRBJ2-5; no reliable D call. Germline V lookup: CDR1 SGHAT, CDR2 FQNNGV. Trimming took off 4 bases at V and 2 bases at J, with 2 bases between the two ends. The CDR3 has 11 residues. In nucleotides, the CDR3 is TGTGCCAGCAGCTCGCAAGAGACCCAGTACTTC. Protein sequence: CASSSQETQYF.